There are many counts of the clone carrying this T cell receptor (beta chain). Its antigen is unknown. TCRdb independently ran MiXCR on the reads; one entry per CDR3 protein. The table records around 310,000 distinct CDR3 sequences, 17% of them present only once. V shed 11 bases and J shed 7 bases, with 20 bases lying between them. The CDR3 covers 14 residues. Germline V gene data show CDR1 as SNHLY and CDR2 as FYNNEI. This specimen belongs to a study of T cell repertoires in cytomegalovirus infection. Overall study: Matching HLA type and CMV infection were both indicated by public TCR beta signatures.

Findings and caveats of the study: The ex vivo response showed dominance by HLA-C-restricted CMV-specific TCR beta clonotypes. Cumulative frequency (of public TCR beta family members) identified carriers of CMV plus the relevant HLA.

This TCR was sampled from a human donor in good health (CMV status not recorded). Some clones in this sample may be carry-over from other donors' samples. The gene calls are TRBV2 and TRBJ2-2; D is possibly TRBD2 (6 bases). The sequenced sample consisted of PBMCs. The CDR3 reads CACLAGRRSGELFF. CDR3 DNA: TGTGCCTGTCTCGCGGGGAGGCGGAGCGGGGAGCTGTTTTTT.